These 14 T cell receptor beta chains share one sample of origin, sequenced in a study of neoadjuvant anti-PD-1 for oral cavity cancer listed by TCRdb under 2021. The protocol used for the library was the immunoSEQ multiplex PCR assay. Imported from immuneACCESS, the table was reduced by TCRdb to in-frame sequences with V and J called. These copies leave out some clones; in studies compared against another copy, an unresolved V gene accounts for under half, and the cause of the remainder is not known. The sample table lists about 68,000 clones, 70% to 90% of them with a count of one. Of the sample, 3% to 3.5% falls within the top ten clones. The meaning of the sample's time point label: after neoadjuvant nivolumab, at surgical resection. Source: PBMCs, taken after nivolumab (anti-PD-1) treatment. These receptors were taken from a person aged 35-79 years with oral cavity squamous cell carcinoma.

V gene TRBV15 combines with J gene TRBJ2-3; TRBD2 might be the D (6 bases). In germline, CDR1 is LNHNV, CDR2 YYDKDF (reference sequence). The ends were cut back, 1 base at V and 2 bases at J, with 19 bases in the middle. The CDR3 length is 18 residues. The CDR3 sequence: CATSRVGGGIKFTDTQYF. Written as DNA, the CDR3 is TGTGCCACCAGCAGAGTGGGGGGAGGTATCAAATTCACAGATACGCAGTATTTT. The full variable domain, with the rest looked up from reference TRBV15 and TRBJ2-3, is DAMVIQNPRYQVTQFGKPVTLSCSQTLNHNVMYWYQQKSSQAPKLLFHYYDKDFNNEADTPDNFQSRRPNTSFCFLDIRSPGLGDTAMYLCATSRVGGGIKFTDTQYFGPGTRLTVL.

This rearrangement joins TRBV19 to TRBJ2-1; D tentatively reads TRBD1 or TRBD2 (5 bases each). From germline, CDR1 is LNHDA and CDR2 SQIVND (reference sequence). The CDR3 has 14 residues. V was shortened by 5 bases and J by 4 bases, with 12 bases between the two germline ends. The CDR3 bases are TGTGCCAGTAGTCGGGACGGTTGGTACAATGAGCAGTTCTTC. Translating gives CASSRDGWYNEQFF.

The rearrangement links TRBV29-1 to TRBJ1-4; D remains unclear. CDR3 length equals 13 residues. The germline gives CDR1 SQVTM, CDR2 ANQGSEA. The germline V and J ends were trimmed by 0 bases and 8 bases, with 10 bases remaining between them. The CDR3 nucleotides read TGCAGCGTTGAAGATCCCTCTCTAGAAAAACTGTTTTTT. Residues: CSVEDPSLEKLFF.

This clone was detected a few times. This CDR3 is also generated by other DNA sequences in the sample. The genes are TRBV6-1 and TRBJ2-5; unclear D gene. The V end was cut by 3 bases, the J end by 2 bases, with 7 bases between. Germline CDR1 is MNHNS and CDR2 is SASEGT. The CDR3 is 13 amino acids. CDR3 nucleotide sequence: TGTGCCAGCAGTGAGCCGGTACAAGAGACCCAGTACTTC. It specifies CASSEPVQETQYF.

This sequence joins TRBV30 and TRBJ1-1; the D is unclear. There are 12 residues in the CDR3. Looked up from germline, CDR1 is GTSNPN and CDR2 is SVGIG (reference sequence). V shed 2 bases and J shed 7 bases, with 11 bases lying between them. The CDR3 sequence is CAWSLKRVEAFF. For the CDR3, the DNA is TGTGCCTGGAGTCTTAAGCGCGTTGAAGCTTTCTTT. Combining the CDR3 with reference TRBV30 and TRBJ1-1 gives the whole variable domain SQTIHQWPATLVQPVGSPLSLECTVEGTSNPNLYWYRQAAGRGLQLLFYSVGIGQISSEVPQNLSASRPQDRQFILSSKKLLLSDSGFYLCAWSLKRVEAFFGQGTRLTVV.

This clone was seen a single time. This same CDR3 is encoded by further DNA sequences in the sample. V gene TRBV7-9 combines with J gene TRBJ2-7; tentatively, D is TRBD1 (5 bases). From germline, CDR1 is SEHNR and CDR2 FQNEAQ (reference sequence). The CDR3 covers 14 residues. Trimming took off 1 base at V and 0 bases at J, with 7 bases between the two ends. Here the CDR3 DNA reads TGTGCCAGCAGCTTAGAGGGGTCCTCCTACGAGCAGTACTTC. Its translation is CASSLEGSSYEQYF.

The chain joins TRBV6-5 to TRBJ2-3, with 8 positions matching TRBD1. J gave up 8 bases and V 7 bases, and 14 bases lay outside the gene matches. Germline V gene data show CDR1 as MNHEY and CDR2 as SVGAGI. This CDR3 has 15 residues. The CDR3 sequence is CASIRGQGQEGTQYF. The CDR3 nucleotides are TGTGCCAGCATTCGCGGACAGGGACAAGAGGGTACGCAGTATTTT.

V and J are TRBV6-1 and TRBJ2-1, with D perhaps given as TRBD1 or TRBD2 (6 bases each). CDR1 and CDR2 from the germline V gene are MNHNS and SASEGT. V lost 6 bases to trimming and J lost 6 bases, with 12 bases between them. The CDR3 is made up of 13 amino acids. The CDR3 nucleotides read TGTGCCAGCAGGGCCGAGGGGGGCAATGAGCAGTTCTTC. As protein: CASRAEGGNEQFF.

The rearrangement uses TRBV4-1 and TRBJ2-7; TRBD2 agrees at 11 bases. The CDR3 length is 17 residues. The ends lost 4 bases at V and 0 bases at J; junction bases unmatched: 8. Germline lookup yields CDR1 MGHRA and CDR2 YSYEKL. DNA for the CDR3: TGCGCCAGCAGCCTTACTAGCGGGAGTCCGAGCTCCTACGAGCAGTACTTC. Translation gives CASSLTSGSPSSYEQYF.

The chain uses TRBV19 and TRBJ2-5, with D uncertain. This CDR3 has 14 residues. V was pared by 4 bases and J by 4 bases, with 13 bases between. Germline loops: CDR1 LNHDA, CDR2 SQIVND (reference sequence). CDR3 sequence reads: CASSKSVSGETQYF. The CDR3 bases are TGTGCCAGTAGTAAAAGCGTAAGTGGAGAGACCCAGTACTTC.

The rearrangement joins TRBV10-3 to TRBJ2-5; the match to TRBD2 covers 7 bases. In germline, CDR1 is ENHRY, CDR2 SYGVKD. CDR3 size: 14 residues. V was pared by 4 bases and J by 3 bases, with 5 bases of the junction left unmatched. CDR3 nucleotide sequence: TGTGCCATCAGTGGGGGGGGATTAAAAGAGACCCAGTACTTC. Protein sequence: CAISGGGLKETQYF.

This chain uses TRBV6-1 with TRBJ1-2; 10 bases map to TRBD1. The germline V gene has CDR1 MNHNS and CDR2 SASEGT. CDR3 length: 13 residues. The V and J ends lost 8 bases and 7 bases, in that order; junction bases with no gene match: 7. The CDR3 coding sequence is TGTGCCAGCGTGGGGACAGGGGCGACTGGCTACACCTTC. Its protein product is CASVGTGATGYTF.

This clone was detected only a few times. The chain recombines TRBV29-1 with TRBJ2-1, with TRBD1 identical over 9 bases. From germline, CDR1 is SQVTM and CDR2 ANQGSEA. The V gene end was trimmed by 6 bases and the J gene end by 4 bases; junction bases not matched to a gene: 4. This CDR3 comprises 13 residues. CDR3 nucleotide sequence: TGCAGCGTAGAGACAGGGGGTTACAATGAGCAGTTCTTC. It is translated as CSVETGGYNEQFF.

The chain carries TRBV6-1 and TRBJ2-1; D not certain. Germline CDR1 is MNHNS and CDR2 is SASEGT. The ends were cut back, 3 bases at V and 5 bases at J, with 11 bases in the middle. The CDR3 extends over 14 amino acids. CDR3 nucleotide sequence: TGTGCCAGCAGTGAGAGAGGAGTTAACAATGAGCAGTTCTTC. Translation gives CASSERGVNNEQFF.